Below, 25 T cell receptor beta chains from the same sample are listed, as sequenced in a study of blood T cell repertoires in COVID-19. Generated by immunoSEQ multiplex PCR, the TCRdb table keeps only in-frame clones and is missing some. The sample has roughly 250,000 clones; roughly 90% are singletons. The sample comprised PBMCs or T cells enriched from blood (not recorded which). These receptors all stem from a man aged 40-50 years who had recovered from COVID-19.

V usage is TRBV7-9 and J usage is TRBJ2-3, with 8 positions matching TRBD1. The V gene end was trimmed by 5 bases and the J gene end by 4 bases; junction bases not matched to a gene: 11. The CDR3 consists of 16 residues. Germline V lookup: CDR1 SEHNR, CDR2 FQNEAQ (reference sequence). In nucleotides, the CDR3 is TGTGCCAGCAGCCGAAGCGGACAGGGACAGGCAGATACGCAGTATTTT. It yields the protein CASSRSGQGQADTQYF.

This chain connects TRBV12-5 to TRBJ2-1; D is possibly TRBD1 (7 bases). The germline gives CDR1 LGHNT, CDR2 FRNRAP. Trimming removed 5 bases from V and 9 bases from J, with 26 bases in between. The CDR3 has 17 residues. Here the CDR3 reads CASGERGRQGYNPEQFF. The CDR3 nucleotides are TGTGCTAGTGGTGAACGGGGGAGACAGGGTTATAACCCTGAGCAGTTCTTC.

J is TRBJ1-2 and V is TRBV12-3 or TRBV12-4; 7 bases map to TRBD1. With V trimmed by 3 bases and J by 4 bases, 2 bases remained unmatched. CDR3 length equals 13 residues. CDR3 protein: CASSFAGGYGYTF. The CDR3 region has the DNA TGTGCCAGCAGTTTTGCAGGGGGCTATGGCTACACCTTC.

This rearrangement joins TRBV29-1 to TRBJ1-2, with 9 bases lining up with TRBD1. V was clipped by 7 bases and J by 1 base; unmatched bases: 10. CDR3 length equals 15 residues. In germline, CDR1 is SQVTM, CDR2 ANQGSEA. CDR3 sequence (DNA): TGCAGCGACGGGACAGGGCCTGAGTTTAACTATGGCTACACCTTC. Its translation is CSDGTGPEFNYGYTF. The full variable domain, completed using reference TRBV29-1 and TRBJ1-2, is SAVISQKPSRDICQRGTSLTIQCQVDSQVTMMFWYRQQPGQSLTLIATANQGSEATYESGFVIDKFPISRPNLTFSTLTVSNMSPEDSSIYLCSDGTGPEFNYGYTFGSGTRLTVV.

The chain employs TRBV5-6 and TRBJ1-2; D may be TRBD1 (6 bases). CDR3 length: 12 residues. Germline assignment: CDR1 SGHDT and CDR2 YYEEEE. V gave up 9 bases and J gave up 3 bases, with 12 bases separating them. In DNA, the CDR3 is TGTGCCACCACAGGGTTCGACTATGGCTACACCTTC. This sequence encodes CATTGFDYGYTF.

The rearrangement links TRBV25-1 to TRBJ1-6; TRBD1 matches at 9 bases. The V segment lost 1 base and the J segment 10 bases; nucleotides outside the gene matches: 5. In germline, CDR1 is MGHDK, CDR2 SYGVNS. The CDR3 contains 15 residues. Here the CDR3 reads CASSELGTGSSPLHF. The DNA of the CDR3 is TGTGCCAGCAGTGAATTGGGGACAGGGTCCTCACCCCTCCACTTT.

The chain combines TRBV9 with TRBJ1-2; 8 bases agree with TRBD1. The junction had 5 bases not matched to a gene; V was cut back by 2 bases and J by 5 bases. The CDR3 totals 14 residues. CDR1 SGDLS and CDR2 YYNGEE come from the germline V gene. CDR3 loop: CASSVSGQDYGYTF. The CDR3 bases are TGTGCCAGCAGCGTTTCGGGACAGGATTATGGCTACACCTTC.

The chain is built from TRBV3-1 (or the pseudogene TRBV3-2) and TRBJ1-3; maybe TRBD1 (6 bases). Germline V CDR1 and CDR2: LGHDT, YNNKEL (reference sequence). The CDR3 sequence is 15 residues long. V was pared by 6 bases and J by 0 bases, with 12 bases between. In nucleotides, the CDR3 is TGTGCCAGCAGTTATGACAGGTTCTCTGGAAACACCATATATTTT. Its translation: CASSYDRFSGNTIYF.

This chain joins TRBV15 and TRBJ1-4; no reliable D call. With 1 base removed from V and 4 bases from J, the gap between germline ends came to 13 bases. Germline CDR1 reads LNHNV; CDR2 reads YYDKDF (reference sequence). The CDR3 sequence is 16 residues long. CDR3 nucleotides: TGTGCCACCAGCAGAGGGGTTGGGCAATTTAATGAAAAACTGTTTTTT. It specifies CATSRGVGQFNEKLFF. The full variable domain, completed using reference TRBV15 and TRBJ1-4, is DAMVIQNPRYQVTQFGKPVTLSCSQTLNHNVMYWYQQKSSQAPKLLFHYYDKDFNNEADTPDNFQSRRPNTSFCFLDIRSPGLGDTAMYLCATSRGVGQFNEKLFFGSGTQLSVL.

The chain carries TRBV27 and TRBJ2-3, with TRBD2 matching over 10 bases. Per the germline V gene, CDR1 is MNHEY and CDR2 is SMNVEV (reference sequence). V trimming: 5 bases; J trimming: 0 bases; junction bases outside the gene matches: 8. The CDR3 has 17 residues. Here the CDR3 reads CASSRLAGYSSTDTQYF. The CDR3 nucleotides read TGTGCCAGCAGTCGACTAGCGGGTTACTCTAGCACAGATACGCAGTATTTT.

The chain carries TRBV7-2 and TRBJ1-5, with 9 bases matching TRBD1. The CDR3 has 16 residues. CDR1 SGHTA and CDR2 FQGNSA come from the germline V gene. The ends lost 5 bases at V and 5 bases at J; junction bases unmatched: 10. CDR3 bases: TGTGCCAGCAGCAGTTTGGGGAGGACAGGGGATCAGCCCCAGCATTTT. Protein: CASSSLGRTGDQPQHF.

The CDR3 DNA sequence: TGTGCCAGCACCCTCTGGGCTAGCGGGGAGCTAAGCACAGATACGCAGTATTTT. Its protein is CASTLWASGELSTDTQYF. J is TRBJ2-3 and V is TRBV27, with 9 nucleotides matching TRBD2. This CDR3 is 18 amino acids long. With 7 bases clipped from V and 0 bases from J, the junction kept 14 bases outside the gene matches. Germline loops: CDR1 MNHEY, CDR2 SMNVEV (reference sequence).

This chain connects TRBV29-1 to TRBJ2-2; tentative D call: TRBD1 (5 bases). Trimming stripped 1 base from V and 0 bases from J, with 12 bases between. The V gene's germline CDR1 is SQVTM and CDR2 ANQGSEA. CDR3 length: 16 amino acids. CDR3 sequence (DNA): TGCAGCGTTGAAGGCCCCCAAGGGGCGAACACCGGGGAGCTGTTTTTT. Translated: CSVEGPQGANTGELFF.

This clone has a handful of counts. The gene calls are TRBV7-2 and TRBJ2-3; 8 bases match TRBD2. This CDR3 contains 16 residues. J gave up 2 bases and V 1 base, and 5 bases lay outside the gene matches. The germline V gene has CDR1 SGHTA and CDR2 FQGNSA. For the CDR3, the DNA is TGTGCCAGCAGCTTAGGACTAGCGTACATCACAGATACGCAGTATTTT. This sequence encodes CASSLGLAYITDTQYF.

This chain links TRBV19 with TRBJ1-2, with 7 bases aligning to TRBD1. The trim removed 5 bases at V and 4 bases at J, leaving 13 bases unmatched. Germline CDR1 and CDR2: LNHDA and SQIVND (reference sequence). This CDR3 has 16 amino acids. The chain's CDR3 is CASSPYRDRSIYGYTF. In DNA form, the CDR3 reads TGTGCCAGTAGTCCCTATAGGGACAGATCGATCTATGGCTACACCTTC.

The rearrangement uses TRBV2 and TRBJ2-1; D might be TRBD2 (5 bases). This CDR3 contains 16 residues. The V end lost 1 base, the J end lost 7 bases, and 17 bases lay between the germline ends. Germline-derived CDR1 and CDR2 are SNHLY and FYNNEI. For the CDR3, the DNA is TGTGCCAGCAGTGAAGGAGGTTCTGGACTCAGAAATGAGCAGTTCTTC. It yields the protein CASSEGGSGLRNEQFF.

The rearrangement joins TRBV29-1 to TRBJ2-7, with 9 bases aligning to TRBD2. The CDR3 has 13 residues. With V trimmed by 5 bases and J by 7 bases, 9 bases remained unmatched. The germline CDR1 and CDR2 sequences are SQVTM and ANQGSEA. The CDR3 is CSVLGLALREQYF. The CDR3 DNA reads as TGCAGCGTTCTAGGACTAGCGCTCAGAGAGCAGTACTTC.

Turning to this clone: The junction shows a germline mismatch at one end, possibly a read error. This chain connects TRBV18 to TRBJ2-5; 13 nucleotides agree with TRBD2. Germline V CDR1 and CDR2: KGHSH, LQKENI. This CDR3 is 17 amino acids long. This chain's CDR3 is CASSPRLAGGTRETQYF. CDR3 nucleotides: TGTGCCAGCTCGCCACGACTAGCGGGGGGAACTAGAGAGACCCAGTACTTC.

The chain is built from TRBV6-5 and TRBJ2-7, with 7 bases that match TRBD1. V was pared by 0 bases and J by 7 bases, with 9 bases of the junction left unmatched. CDR1 is MNHEY, CDR2 SVGAGI, per germline. The CDR3 loop spans 15 amino acids. This chain's CDR3 is CASSYSGGTLGEQYF. CDR3 DNA sequence: TGTGCCAGCAGTTACTCAGGGGGCACATTAGGGGAGCAGTACTTC.

The chain combines TRBV2 with TRBJ2-3; 15 bases agree with TRBD2. Germline CDR1 SNHLY, CDR2 FYNNEI. J was trimmed by 4 bases and V by 5 bases; bases with no gene match: 10. The CDR3 consists of 18 residues. CDR3 sequence: CASSPTGLAGGRPDTQYF. In DNA form, the CDR3 reads TGTGCCAGCAGTCCGACGGGACTAGCGGGAGGCCGTCCAGATACGCAGTATTTT.

CDR3: CASSPGQGNYGYTF. The CDR3 region has the DNA TGTGCCAGCAGCCCGGGACAGGGGAACTATGGCTACACCTTC. The chain is built from TRBV2 and TRBJ1-2; 10 bases line up with TRBD1. The CDR3 loop spans 14 amino acids. The V and J ends lost 6 bases and 2 bases, in that order; junction bases with no gene match: 3. The germline V gene has CDR1 SNHLY and CDR2 FYNNEI.

This chain joins TRBV6-2 or TRBV6-3 and TRBJ1-5; the D gene is possibly TRBD1 (6 bases). The CDR3 contains 17 residues. Germline CDR1 MNHEY, CDR2 SVGEGT. V lost 6 bases, J lost 5 bases, and 23 bases lay in between. The CDR3 DNA is TGTGCCAGCAGCCCTAAATTCAGGGGTATGGTGGATCAGCCCCAGCATTTT. Translation: CASSPKFRGMVDQPQHF.

This clone has just a few counts. The V call is TRBV19, the J call TRBJ1-5; TRBD1 matches 7 bases. From germline, CDR1 is LNHDA and CDR2 SQIVND (reference sequence). There are 16 residues in the CDR3. V dropped 5 bases and J dropped 6; count of bases not matched to a gene: 13. CDR3 protein: CASSPTPDRVGQPQHF. DNA of the CDR3: TGTGCCAGTAGTCCGACCCCTGACAGGGTCGGTCAGCCCCAGCATTTT.

The V call is TRBV7-9, the J call TRBJ1-2; perhaps TRBD1 as D (6 bases). Germline-derived CDR1 and CDR2 are SEHNR and FQNEAQ (reference sequence). Trimming shortened V by 1 base and J by 2 bases, and 11 bases separated the two germline ends. This CDR3 has 15 residues. The CDR3 nucleotides are TGTGCCAGCAGCTTAGATGGACAGCCCAACTATGGCTACACCTTC. Amino acid sequence: CASSLDGQPNYGYTF.

This chain uses TRBV28 with TRBJ1-6, with 9 bases lining up with TRBD1. This CDR3 region has 17 residues. V dropped 3 bases and J dropped 4; count of bases not matched to a gene: 7. Germline V lookup: CDR1 MDHEN, CDR2 SYDVKM. The CDR3 reads CASSLGQGPFYNSPLHF. The CDR3 bases are TGTGCCAGCAGTTTGGGACAGGGACCTTTTTATAATTCACCCCTCCACTTT.